This record covers a single TCR beta chain. The antigen is undetermined. The sample originates from a study of radiotherapy plus CTLA-4 blockade in lung cancer. Whole-study context: Objective responses were documented in 15% to 20% of patients, with disease control in 25% to 35%.

This table comes from immunoSEQ multiplex PCR, and its TCRdb copy is limited to in-frame clones, with some not included. The data show tens of thousands of clones, with roughly 77% seen just once and approximately 2.5% held by the top ten. Focal radiation plus CTLA-4 blockade with ipilimumab was administered to patients who had chemo-refractory metastatic non-small-cell lung cancer. Study-wide results and caveats: Expansion of tumor-derived TCR clones was observed in blood after radiotherapy plus ipilimumab. With interferon-beta, early dynamics of blood T cell clones were reported to best predict response.

The specimen comprised peripheral blood, sampled from a patient treated with radiotherapy plus ipilimumab. The TCR originated in a human donor with non-small cell lung cancer whose response to radiotherapy plus ipilimumab could not be evaluated.

CDR3 coding DNA: TGTGCCAGCAGCTTAGTGGGGGGAAGCAATCAGCCCCAGCATTTT. It encodes CASSLVGGSNQPQHF. This chain connects TRBV7-2 to TRBJ1-5; D is possibly TRBD1 (5 bases). CDR3 length: 15 residues. CDR1 and CDR2 from the germline V gene are SGHTA and FQGNSA. The V gene lost 1 base and the J gene lost 1 base, with 8 bases spanning the gap.